This T cell receptor (beta chain) was identified in a study of shared clonotypes between healthy human individuals. Study-wide background: Each donor had three CD4 naive, three CD4 memory, two CD8 naive and one CD8 memory plate. Study-wide findings and caveats: Donor scarcity curtailed the genetic and exposure-history diversity represented herein.

J was trimmed by 5 bases and V by 2 bases; bases with no gene match: 4. The CDR3 is made up of 15 amino acids. Germline V gives CDR1 SNHLY, CDR2 FYNNEI. Comment on this clone: As yet, its antigen is unknown.

Naive CD8 cells were CD45RO-negative, positively selected for CCR7, excluding terminally differentiated effector memory CD45RA+ cells. The authors distributed each subset's genomic DNA evenly over several immunoSEQ plates. The method was immunoSEQ multiplex PCR; TCRdb's version includes in-frame clones alone and lacks a portion of them. Of about 2 million clones in the sample, about 95% are singletons; the top ten hold around 1.1%. Material: naive CD8+ T cells sorted from blood. This sequence joins TRBV2 and TRBJ1-4, with 8 positions matching TRBD1. This receptor was identified in a man aged 18 to 29 in good health. The CDR3 nucleotides read TGTGCCAGCAGTGAACAGACAGGGGTCAATGAAAAACTGTTTTTT. Translated, it gives CASSEQTGVNEKLFF.